The 29 T cell receptor beta chains given below trace back to one sample, sequenced in a study of cytomegalovirus exposure and HLA in healthy donors. In the PCR, 60 Vbeta and 13 Jbeta primers were used. Clones were sequenced by immunoSEQ multiplex PCR, and TCRdb holds only the in-frame ones, with some missing. The table records 120,000 to 150,000 clones, approximately 9% of them present only once. Sequencing was performed on PBMCs. The receptors derive from a male donor in good health and CMV-seronegative.

This chain links TRBV6-1 with TRBJ1-1; tentative D call: TRBD1 (6 bases). V was cut by 5 bases and J by 8 bases, with 9 bases left in between. Germline values: CDR1 MNHNS, CDR2 SASEGT. There are 11 residues in the CDR3. CDR3 amino acids: CASSWTAEAFF. The CDR3 DNA follows: TGTGCCAGCAGTTGGACAGCCGAAGCTTTCTTT.

The chain is built from TRBV28 and TRBJ2-7; D is possibly TRBD1 (6 bases). The CDR3 is 14 residues long. With 5 bases removed from V and 3 bases from J, the gap between germline ends came to 14 bases. CDR1 and CDR2 (germline): MDHEN, SYDVKM. DNA of the CDR3: TGTGCCAGCAGTCCAAGCCGGGACAACTACGAGCAGTACTTC. Amino acids: CASSPSRDNYEQYF.

The chain joins TRBV27 to TRBJ2-1; TRBD2 matches 7 bases. V was pared by 3 bases and J by 7 bases, with 15 bases of the junction left unmatched. The CDR3 is made up of 17 amino acids. The germline V gene has CDR1 MNHEY and CDR2 SMNVEV (reference sequence). The CDR3: CASSFSFRSGTKNEQFF. In DNA form, the CDR3 reads TGTGCCAGCAGTTTCTCTTTCAGGAGCGGGACTAAAAATGAGCAGTTCTTC.

This clone was seen a handful of times. The chain has TRBV6-5 and TRBJ2-1; no definite D call. Germline CDR1 is MNHEY and CDR2 is SVGAGI. This CDR3 is built from 13 residues. V was pared by 4 bases and J by 9 bases, with 13 bases between. The CDR3 here is CASSSIATPEQFF. The CDR3 bases are TGTGCCAGCAGTTCCATAGCTACCCCTGAGCAGTTCTTC.

V usage is TRBV2 and J usage is TRBJ1-2; TRBD1 agrees at 10 bases. The germline V gene encodes CDR1 SNHLY and CDR2 FYNNEI. V lost 5 bases, J lost 2 bases, and 2 bases stayed unmatched. The CDR3 is 14 amino acids. Here the CDR3 reads CASSPGQGNYGYTF. DNA of the CDR3: TGTGCCAGCAGTCCGGGACAGGGGAACTATGGCTACACCTTC.

A note on this clone: An end of the junction does not agree with germline; a read error may underlie this. The CDR3 region has the DNA TGCGCCAGCAGCCAAGATCGCCGGACTTTTGGCTACGAGCAGTGCTTC. It encodes CASSQDRRTFGYEQCF. V is TRBV4-3 and J is TRBJ2-7; a weak D match, TRBD2 (5 bases). CDR1 and CDR2 (germline): LGHNA, YSLEER. This CDR3 spans 16 amino acids.

The V and J genes are TRBV4-3 and TRBJ1-1; 7 nucleotides agree with TRBD1. J was trimmed by 4 bases and V by 2 bases; bases with no gene match: 4. The CDR3 runs to 14 residues. Per the germline V gene, CDR1 is LGHNA and CDR2 is YSLEER. CDR3 nucleotides: TGCGCCAGCAGCCAACTGGGACAGCCCACTGAAGCTTTCTTT. The encoded protein is CASSQLGQPTEAFF.

The chain is built from TRBV19 and TRBJ2-2; 8 bases map to TRBD1. The junction had 15 bases not matched to a gene; V was cut back by 8 bases and J by 1 base. The CDR3 runs to 18 residues. CDR1 and CDR2 (germline): LNHDA, SQIVND (reference sequence). In DNA, the CDR3 is TGTGCCAGTCGATCAGGGGGCTCCGTGATGCAGAACACCGGGGAGCTGTTTTTT. Amino acids: CASRSGGSVMQNTGELFF. Filled out from reference TRBV19 and TRBJ2-2, the complete variable domain reads DGGITQSPKYLFRKEGQNVTLSCEQNLNHDAMYWYRQDPGQGLRLIYYSQIVNDFQKGDIAEGYSVSREKKESFPLTVTSAQKNPTAFYLCASRSGGSVMQNTGELFFGEGSRLTVL.

The chain combines TRBV4-3 with TRBJ2-7; D is perhaps TRBD2 (6 bases). Per germline, CDR1 LGHNA and CDR2 YSLEER. The V gene lost 0 bases and the J gene lost 0 bases, with 15 bases spanning the gap. The CDR3 contains 17 residues. The CDR3, as DNA: TGCGCCAGCAGCCAAGATCGATCGGGGGTTAGCTCCTACGAGCAGTACTTC. The encoded protein is CASSQDRSGVSSYEQYF.

A few counts support this clone. This rearrangement joins TRBV9 to TRBJ1-2; no clear D gene. Germline lookup yields CDR1 SGDLS and CDR2 YYNGEE. The CDR3 covers 16 residues. With 6 bases removed from V and 1 base from J, the gap between germline ends came to 19 bases. The CDR3 region has the DNA TGTGCCAGCAACCCTTACGACACCGCCCTTAACTATGGCTACACCTTC. It encodes CASNPYDTALNYGYTF.

This chain links TRBV7-9 with TRBJ2-4; 8 bases align to TRBD1. Germline loops: CDR1 SEHNR, CDR2 FQNEAQ (reference sequence). The CDR3 is 17 residues long. J was trimmed by 4 bases and V by 1 base; bases with no gene match: 9. The CDR3 protein is CASSLVTPTGVKNIQYF. The CDR3, as DNA: TGTGCCAGCAGCTTAGTGACCCCGACAGGGGTGAAAAACATTCAGTACTTC.

The chain is built from TRBV7-9 and TRBJ2-7; 7 nucleotides match TRBD1. CDR1 and CDR2 (germline): SEHNR, FQNEAQ (reference sequence). The CDR3 is 15 amino acids. The V segment lost 1 base and the J segment 3 bases; nucleotides outside the gene matches: 6. The CDR3 DNA is TGTGCCAGCAGCTTAGAACAGGGGAACTTCTACGAGCAGTACTTC. Amino acid sequence: CASSLEQGNFYEQYF.

This clone was found a few times. This sequence joins TRBV6-1 and TRBJ2-2, with a weak D call TRBD1 (6 bases). This CDR3 comprises 15 residues. The ends were cut back, 6 bases at V and 1 base at J, with 12 bases in the middle. Germline loops: CDR1 MNHNS, CDR2 SASEGT. In DNA, the CDR3 is TGTGCCAGCAGGGACAGATTTTTGAACACCGGGGAGCTGTTTTTT. Translated: CASRDRFLNTGELFF.

The rearrangement links TRBV30 to TRBJ2-2; 7 nucleotides agree with TRBD1. Germline CDR1 reads GTSNPN; CDR2 reads SVGIG (reference sequence). V was pared by 1 base and J by 5 bases, with 10 bases of the junction left unmatched. This CDR3 has 16 amino acids. The CDR3: CAWSDPGTDLTGELFF. In DNA form, the CDR3 reads TGTGCCTGGAGTGACCCCGGGACAGACCTAACCGGGGAGCTGTTTTTT.

This clone was counted only a few times. The chain combines TRBV29-1 with TRBJ1-2; TRBD1 aligns across 8 bases. The CDR3 contains 16 residues. The germline V gene encodes CDR1 SQVTM and CDR2 ANQGSEA. V was pared by 0 bases and J by 0 bases, with 6 bases of the junction left unmatched. CDR3 sequence (DNA): TGCAGCGTTGAAGATGACAGGGGACTCGCTAACTATGGCTACACCTTC. Amino acid sequence: CSVEDDRGLANYGYTF.

This clone was found a few times. The rearrangement links TRBV28 to TRBJ2-6; D call uncertain. Germline lookup yields CDR1 MDHEN and CDR2 SYDVKM. The CDR3 loop spans 14 amino acids. Trimming pared 3 bases from V and 0 bases from J, leaving 3 bases between. The CDR3 coding sequence is TGTGCCAGCAGTTTGCGCTCTGGGGCCAACGTCCTGACTTTC. It encodes CASSLRSGANVLTF.

V and J are TRBV5-6 and TRBJ2-6; 11 bases match TRBD1. After removal of 3 bases from V and 4 bases from J, the junction contained 9 bases not matched to a gene. The CDR3 has 18 residues. Germline V gene sequence: CDR1 SGHDT, CDR2 YYEEEE. Written as DNA, the CDR3 is TGTGCCAGCAGCTCGCTTTCGGACAGGGGGCTGGGGGCCAACGTCCTGACTTTC. It translates to CASSSLSDRGLGANVLTF.

The chain couples TRBV5-1 to TRBJ1-1, with TRBD1 matching over 11 bases. Germline values: CDR1 SGHRS, CDR2 YFSETQ. CDR3 length: 15 residues. V shed 5 bases and J 1 base; nucleotides not matched to a gene: 4. The DNA for the CDR3 is TGCGCCAGCAGTTTAGGACAGGGGGCGAACACTGAAGCTTTCTTT. Translated: CASSLGQGANTEAFF.

There are a few counts of this clone. The genes are TRBV7-2 and TRBJ2-6, with D maybe TRBD2 (7 bases). Germline CDR1 and CDR2: SGHTA and FQGNSA. The CDR3 is made up of 15 amino acids. With 7 bases removed from V and 3 bases from J, the gap between germline ends came to 13 bases. As DNA, the CDR3 is TGTGCCAGCACCCCGGGGGGCGATGGGGCCAACGTCCTGACTTTC. As protein: CASTPGGDGANVLTF.

The chain joins TRBV27 to TRBJ2-3; weak D call: TRBD1 (5 bases). The CDR3 totals 15 residues. Germline CDR1 reads MNHEY; CDR2 reads SMNVEV (reference sequence). V shed 2 bases and J shed 3 bases, with 12 bases lying between them. CDR3 DNA: TGTGCCAGCAGTTTACGGGCAGGGCGGACAGATACGCAGTATTTT. It yields the protein CASSLRAGRTDTQYF.

The rearrangement joins TRBV18 to TRBJ2-1; D not certain. V lost 3 bases and J lost 4, with 10 bases in between. The germline gives CDR1 KGHSH, CDR2 LQKENI. CDR3 length: 14 residues. CDR3 loop: CASSPGARYNEQFF. The CDR3 DNA sequence: TGTGCCAGCTCACCGGGCGCAAGATACAATGAGCAGTTCTTC.

This clone was observed a handful of times. The chain uses TRBV5-4 and TRBJ2-5, with unresolved D. This CDR3 contains 14 residues. Trimming stripped 5 bases from V and 4 bases from J, with 15 bases between. Germline-derived CDR1 and CDR2 are SGHNT and YYREEE (reference sequence). The CDR3 loop reads CASRPDRRAETQYF. The CDR3 DNA reads TGTGCCAGCAGGCCCGATCGGAGAGCAGAGACCCAGTACTTC.

J is TRBJ2-5 and V is TRBV5-4, with TRBD2 identical over 16 bases. V trimming: 4 bases; J trimming: 1 base; junction bases outside the gene matches: 7. CDR1 SGHNT and CDR2 YYREEE come from the germline V gene (reference sequence). The CDR3 consists of 18 residues. DNA for the CDR3: TGTGCCAGCAGCGGGGGACTAGCGGGAGGGTCCCCCCAAGAGACCCAGTACTTC. Protein sequence: CASSGGLAGGSPQETQYF.

In its sample, this clone was seen a few times. The chain combines TRBV7-3 with TRBJ2-7; the match to TRBD2 covers 13 bases. This CDR3 contains 14 residues. V dropped 4 bases and J dropped 3; count of bases not matched to a gene: 0. The germline CDR1 and CDR2 sequences are SGHTA and FQGTGA. The CDR3 protein is CASSWTSGGYEQYF. Here the CDR3 DNA reads TGTGCCAGCAGCTGGACTAGCGGGGGCTACGAGCAGTACTTC.

This clone occurred a few times. The chain couples TRBV10-3 to TRBJ1-1, with D uncertain. The germline V and J ends were trimmed by 3 bases and 1 base, with 9 bases remaining between them. The CDR3 spans 14 residues. CDR1 is ENHRY, CDR2 SYGVKD, per germline. CDR3 nucleotide sequence: TGTGCCATCAGTGATCCGGGGAGGAACACTGAAGCTTTCTTT. Protein product: CAISDPGRNTEAFF.

V gene TRBV5-4 combines with J gene TRBJ2-5, with TRBD2 as a possible D gene (7 bases). The CDR3 has 17 residues. Germline V gives CDR1 SGHNT, CDR2 YYREEE (reference sequence). V was shortened by 5 bases and J by 1 base, with 21 bases between the two germline ends. Written as DNA, the CDR3 is TGTGCCAGCAGTTTCCTTGGGGTGGGGGGGCCCCAAGAGACCCAGTACTTC. It yields the protein CASSFLGVGGPQETQYF.

This clone was found a few times. The rearrangement uses TRBV28 and TRBJ2-1; D is perhaps TRBD2 (6 bases). CDR1 and CDR2 from the germline V gene are MDHEN and SYDVKM. V was pared by 6 bases and J by 4 bases, with 16 bases between. The CDR3 has 15 amino acids. This CDR3 is CASRLGASEYNEQFF. The CDR3 DNA reads TGTGCCAGCAGACTTGGCGCTAGCGAGTACAATGAGCAGTTCTTC.

The V call is TRBV27, the J call TRBJ1-2; D not certain. Deletions cut 5 bases from V and 0 bases from J, with 10 bases between. The CDR3 spans 14 residues. Germline-derived CDR1 and CDR2 are MNHEY and SMNVEV (reference sequence). CDR3 sequence: CASSPRSANYGYTF. The CDR3, as DNA: TGTGCCAGCAGTCCGAGGTCAGCTAACTATGGCTACACCTTC.

The rearrangement uses TRBV9 and TRBJ1-2; 9 bases are shared with TRBD1. The CDR3 has 14 amino acids. Per germline, CDR1 SGDLS and CDR2 YYNGEE. V shed 2 bases and J 4 bases; nucleotides not matched to a gene: 3. The CDR3 DNA is TGTGCCAGCAGCGTGGGACAGGGTCTCTATGGCTACACCTTC. Translated: CASSVGQGLYGYTF.